The clone carrying this T cell receptor beta chain was observed a handful of times. The antigen remains unidentified. Researchers made TCR beta libraries by using iRepertoire HTBI primers and running Arm-PCR on CDR3 regions. From the multiplex PCR reads, TCRdb called clonotypes with MiXCR, one entry per CDR3 protein. This sample has over 450,000 distinct CDR3 sequences, with approximately 21% found just once. Time point described: persistent/refractory GD, antithyroid drugs over 5 years with positive TRAb. From PBMCs, RNA was extracted and then used to make the TCR library. Peripheral blood, 7 to 9.5 milliliters of it, was drawn into EDTA tubes. This entry belongs to a study of regulatory T cells in long-lasting Graves disease. Findings and caveats of the study: Only peripheral blood was studied, not thyroid tissue. Favored usage of TRBV28, TRBJ1-2 and TRBJ2-5 was recorded in persistent disease.

Trimming removed 8 bases at V and 5 bases at J, with 14 bases between. This CDR3 has 13 amino acids. CDR1 and CDR2 (germline): MNHNS, SASEGT. This chain uses TRBV6-1 with TRBJ2-3; D is unresolved. This sequence originates from a female donor with Graves disease. The starting material was peripheral blood mononuclear cells (PBMCs), obtained when the disease was refractory, from a patient treated with antithyroid drugs. The DNA of the CDR3 is TGTGCCAGCGTCCTTCAACGGAGAGATACGCAGTATTTT. Translating it yields CASVLQRRDTQYF.